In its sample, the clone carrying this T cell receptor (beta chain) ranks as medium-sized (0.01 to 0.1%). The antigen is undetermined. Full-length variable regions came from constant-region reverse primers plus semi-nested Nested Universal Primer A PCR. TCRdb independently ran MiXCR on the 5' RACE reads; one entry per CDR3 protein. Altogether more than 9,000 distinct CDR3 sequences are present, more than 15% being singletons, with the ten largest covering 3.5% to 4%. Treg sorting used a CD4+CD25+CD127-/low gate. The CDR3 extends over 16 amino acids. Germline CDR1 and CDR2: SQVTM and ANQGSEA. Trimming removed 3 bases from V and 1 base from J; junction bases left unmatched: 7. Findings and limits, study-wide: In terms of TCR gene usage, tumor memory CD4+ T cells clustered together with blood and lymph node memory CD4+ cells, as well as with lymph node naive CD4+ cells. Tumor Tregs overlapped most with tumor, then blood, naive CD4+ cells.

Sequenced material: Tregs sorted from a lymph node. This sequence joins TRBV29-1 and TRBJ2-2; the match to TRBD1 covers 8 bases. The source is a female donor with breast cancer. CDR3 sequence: CSVEVGQGQNTGELFF. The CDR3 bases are TGCAGCGTTGAGGTCGGACAGGGCCAGAACACCGGGGAGCTGTTTTTT.